These 10 T cell receptor beta chains were all obtained from the same sample, sequenced in a study of CD8 T cells in ankylosing spondylitis. MiXCR, applied by TCRdb to the 5' RACE reads, yields one record per CDR3 protein. Of about 13,000 distinct CDR3 sequences listed, more than 2.5% were seen once; the top ten hold 8.7%. Sequencing was performed on blood, either unsorted or a sorted T cell fraction (not recorded which). Receptor source: a male donor with ankylosing spondylitis or in good health (not recorded which).

This clonotype was recorded at least ten times. V usage is TRBV9 and J usage is TRBJ1-1; D remains unclear. Trimming removed 0 bases from V and 2 bases from J, with 8 bases in between. The CDR3 length is 14 residues. The germline CDR1 and CDR2 sequences are SGDLS and YYNGEE. In DNA form, the CDR3 reads TGTGCCAGCAGCGTAGCCAAGACAAACACTGAAGCTTTCTTT. This translates into CASSVAKTNTEAFF. The whole variable domain, filled in from reference TRBV9 and TRBJ1-1, reads DSGVTQTPKHLITATGQRVTLRCSPRSGDLSVYWYQQSLDQGLQFLIQYYNGEERAKGNILERFSAQQFPDLHSELNLSSLELGDSALYFCASSVAKTNTEAFFGQGTRLTVV.

This clonotype qualifies as medium-sized. The chain couples TRBV9 to TRBJ1-2; 11 nucleotides match TRBD1. CDR1 and CDR2 (germline): SGDLS, YYNGEE. The trim removed 0 bases at V and 6 bases at J, leaving 7 bases unmatched. This CDR3 region has 16 residues. The CDR3 DNA reads as TGTGCCAGCAGCGTAGGAGTCGGACAGGGGGCGCATGGCTACACCTTC. This sequence encodes CASSVGVGQGAHGYTF.

The table lists this clonotype with many counts. This chain links TRBV9 with TRBJ2-1, with D unresolved. The CDR3 is made up of 12 amino acids. V shed 0 bases and J shed 15 bases, with 13 bases lying between them. The germline gives CDR1 SGDLS, CDR2 YYNGEE. The CDR3 coding sequence is TGTGCCAGCAGCGTAGACCGGGTGCTTTTGTTCTTC. Protein product: CASSVDRVLLFF.

In its sample, this clonotype ranks as medium-sized. The chain is built from TRBV9 and TRBJ2-1, with D possibly TRBD2 on 6 matching bases. Trimming took off 4 bases at V and 10 bases at J, with 9 bases between the two ends. Germline lookup yields CDR1 SGDLS and CDR2 YYNGEE. The CDR3 covers 11 residues. The CDR3 DNA is TGTGCCAGCAGCCCCGGAGGGGAGCAGTTCTTC. Amino acid sequence: CASSPGGEQFF.

This clonotype showed up just a few times. This rearrangement joins TRBV9 to TRBJ2-1; 7 positions match TRBD2. Germline V gene data show CDR1 as SGDLS and CDR2 as YYNGEE. The CDR3 totals 15 residues. With V trimmed by 0 bases and J by 7 bases, 7 bases remained unmatched. The CDR3 region is CASSVALADANEQFF. DNA for the CDR3: TGTGCCAGCAGCGTAGCGCTAGCGGATGCTAATGAGCAGTTCTTC.

This chain uses TRBV9 with TRBJ2-1, with 8 bases aligning to TRBD2. The germline gives CDR1 SGDLS, CDR2 YYNGEE. There are 15 residues in the CDR3. J was trimmed by 2 bases and V by 4 bases; bases with no gene match: 5. The CDR3 region is CASSLSGGPYNEQFF. CDR3 sequence (DNA): TGTGCCAGCAGCTTAAGCGGGGGACCCTACAATGAGCAGTTCTTC.

This clonotype was observed many times. This chain joins TRBV9 and TRBJ2-1; D might be TRBD2 (5 bases). Germline loops: CDR1 SGDLS, CDR2 YYNGEE. Trimming removed 0 bases from V and 8 bases from J, with 6 bases in between. This CDR3 has 12 residues. CDR3 loop: CASSVGRDEQFF. The CDR3 DNA follows: TGTGCCAGCAGCGTAGGGCGGGATGAGCAGTTCTTC.

In this sample, this clonotype turned up many times. V is TRBV9 and J is TRBJ2-1, with D perhaps being TRBD1 or TRBD2 (5 bases each). Trimming took 3 bases from V and 5 from J, leaving 15 bases between them. The germline gives CDR1 SGDLS, CDR2 YYNGEE. The CDR3 consists of 15 residues. The chain's CDR3 is CASSALSGAHNEQFF. CDR3 DNA: TGTGCCAGCAGCGCATTATCCGGGGCCCACAATGAGCAGTTCTTC.

This clonotype was seen ten or more times. This chain connects TRBV9 to TRBJ1-2; D possibly corresponds to TRBD1 (6 bases). V lost 4 bases and J lost 7, with 14 bases in between. Germline V gene data show CDR1 as SGDLS and CDR2 as YYNGEE. The length of the CDR3 is 13 residues. The CDR3 sequence is CASSLGQFGGYTF. The CDR3 coding sequence is TGTGCCAGCAGCTTAGGACAGTTCGGTGGCTACACCTTC. Based on the CDR3 plus reference TRBV9 and TRBJ1-2, the full variable domain is DSGVTQTPKHLITATGQRVTLRCSPRSGDLSVYWYQQSLDQGLQFLIQYYNGEERAKGNILERFSAQQFPDLHSELNLSSLELGDSALYFCASSLGQFGGYTFGSGTRLTVV.

In its sample, this clonotype was seen many times. The chain links TRBV9 to TRBJ2-7; D might be TRBD1 (9 bases). There are 15 residues in the CDR3. Germline CDR1 reads SGDLS; CDR2 reads YYNGEE. With 3 bases removed from V and 4 bases from J, the gap between germline ends came to 17 bases. This CDR3 is CASSAGGTGQYEQYF. As DNA, the CDR3 is TGTGCCAGCAGCGCGGGGGGGACAGGGCAGTACGAGCAGTACTTC. Using reference TRBV9 and TRBJ2-7 for the parts outside the CDR3, the full variable domain is DSGVTQTPKHLITATGQRVTLRCSPRSGDLSVYWYQQSLDQGLQFLIQYYNGEERAKGNILERFSAQQFPDLHSELNLSSLELGDSALYFCASSAGGTGQYEQYFGPGTRLTVT.